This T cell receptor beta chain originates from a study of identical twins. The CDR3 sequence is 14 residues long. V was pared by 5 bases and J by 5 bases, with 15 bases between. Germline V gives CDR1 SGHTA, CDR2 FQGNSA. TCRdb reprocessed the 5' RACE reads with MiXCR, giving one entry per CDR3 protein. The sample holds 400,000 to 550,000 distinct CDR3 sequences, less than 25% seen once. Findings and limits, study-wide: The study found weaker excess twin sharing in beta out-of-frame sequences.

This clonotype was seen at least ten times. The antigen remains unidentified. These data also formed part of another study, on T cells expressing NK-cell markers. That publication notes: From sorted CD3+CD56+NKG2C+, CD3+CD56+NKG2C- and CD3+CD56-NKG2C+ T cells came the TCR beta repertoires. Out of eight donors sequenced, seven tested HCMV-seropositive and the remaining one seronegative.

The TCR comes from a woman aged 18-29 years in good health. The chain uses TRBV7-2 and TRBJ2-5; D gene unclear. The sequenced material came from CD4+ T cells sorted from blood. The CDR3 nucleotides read TGTGCCAGCAGCCAAGATGGGGTCTGGGAGACCCAGTACTTC. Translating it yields CASSQDGVWETQYF.